This T cell receptor (beta chain) comes out of a study of chemoradiotherapy in HPV16-positive cancers. Sequencing was performed with immunoSEQ multiplex PCR; in TCRdb, only in-frame clones are kept and a portion is missing. The profile shows about 68,000 clones, roughly 90% of them singletons. The CDR3 extends over 17 amino acids. Germline V gives CDR1 MNHEY, CDR2 SMNVEV (reference sequence). With 2 bases clipped from V and 7 bases from J, the junction kept 15 bases outside the gene matches. This specimen was blood, taken from a patient who underwent chemoradiotherapy. The chain combines TRBV27 with TRBJ1-2; TRBD1 matches 8 bases. This TCR came from a human donor with HPV-associated anogenital cancer. The CDR3 DNA sequence: TGTGCCAGCAGTTTAAGGGTGGGGACAGGAGGGGCGGCTGGCTACACCTTC. It yields the protein CASSLRVGTGGAAGYTF.